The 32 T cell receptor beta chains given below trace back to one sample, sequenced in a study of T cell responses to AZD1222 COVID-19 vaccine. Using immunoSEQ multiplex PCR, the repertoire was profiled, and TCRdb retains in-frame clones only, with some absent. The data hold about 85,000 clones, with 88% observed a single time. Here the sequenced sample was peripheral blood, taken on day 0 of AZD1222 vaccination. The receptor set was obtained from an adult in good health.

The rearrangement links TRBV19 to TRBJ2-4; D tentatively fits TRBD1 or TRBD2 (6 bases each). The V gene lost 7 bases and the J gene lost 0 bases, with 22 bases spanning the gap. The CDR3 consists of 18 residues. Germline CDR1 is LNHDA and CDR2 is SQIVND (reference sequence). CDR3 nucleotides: TGTGCCAGTAACCTGGGGGGCAGGGGCGATCTAGCCAAAAACATTCAGTACTTC. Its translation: CASNLGGRGDLAKNIQYF.

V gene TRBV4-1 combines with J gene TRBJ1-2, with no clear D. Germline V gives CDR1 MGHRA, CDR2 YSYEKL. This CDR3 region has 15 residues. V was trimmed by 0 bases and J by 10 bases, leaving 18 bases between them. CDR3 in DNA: TGCGCCAGCAGCCAAGATTGGCAGTCTTCCTGGGACTACACCTTC. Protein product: CASSQDWQSSWDYTF.

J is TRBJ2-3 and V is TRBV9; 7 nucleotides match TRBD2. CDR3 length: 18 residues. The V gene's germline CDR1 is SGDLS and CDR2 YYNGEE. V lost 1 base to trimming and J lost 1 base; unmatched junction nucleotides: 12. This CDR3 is CASSVKDGGAGGTDTQYF. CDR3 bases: TGTGCCAGCAGCGTAAAGGACGGCGGGGCGGGGGGCACAGATACGCAGTATTTT.

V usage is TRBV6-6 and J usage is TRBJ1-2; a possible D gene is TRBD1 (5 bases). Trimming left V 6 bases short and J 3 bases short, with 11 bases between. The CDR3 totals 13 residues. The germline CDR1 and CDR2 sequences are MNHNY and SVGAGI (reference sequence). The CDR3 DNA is TGTGCCAGCAGAGAATGGGGGGACTATGGCTACACCTTC. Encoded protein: CASREWGDYGYTF.

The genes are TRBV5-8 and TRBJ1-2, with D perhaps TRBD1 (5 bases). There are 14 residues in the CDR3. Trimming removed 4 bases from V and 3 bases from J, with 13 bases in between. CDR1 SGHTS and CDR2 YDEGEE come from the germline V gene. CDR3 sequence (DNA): TGTGCCAGCAGCCCAATAGACAGCTACTATGGCTACACCTTC. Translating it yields CASSPIDSYYGYTF.

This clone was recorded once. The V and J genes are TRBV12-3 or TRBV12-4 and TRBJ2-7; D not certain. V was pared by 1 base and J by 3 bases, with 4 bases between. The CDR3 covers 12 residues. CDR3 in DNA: TGTGCCAGCAGTTTAGAGGGCTACGAGCAGTACTTC. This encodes CASSLEGYEQYF.

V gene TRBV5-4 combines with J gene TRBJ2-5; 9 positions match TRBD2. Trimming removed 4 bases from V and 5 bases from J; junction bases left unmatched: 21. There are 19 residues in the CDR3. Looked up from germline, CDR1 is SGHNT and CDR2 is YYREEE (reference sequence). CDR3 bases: TGTGCCAGCAGCCTGTCTAATGTACTAGCGGGTGGGAGAAGGGAGACCCAGTACTTC. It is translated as CASSLSNVLAGGRRETQYF. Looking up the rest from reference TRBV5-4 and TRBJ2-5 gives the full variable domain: ETGVTQSPTHLIKTRGQQVTLRCSSQSGHNTVSWYQQALGQGPQFIFQYYREEENGRGNFPPRFSGLQFPNYSSELNVNALELDDSALYLCASSLSNVLAGGRRETQYFGPGTRLLVL.

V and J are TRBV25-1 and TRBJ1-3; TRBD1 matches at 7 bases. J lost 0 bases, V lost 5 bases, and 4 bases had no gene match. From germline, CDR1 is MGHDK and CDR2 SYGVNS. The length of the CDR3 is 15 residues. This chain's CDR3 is CASSPRQGSGNTIYF. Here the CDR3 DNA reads TGTGCCAGCAGTCCACGACAGGGCTCTGGAAACACCATATATTTT. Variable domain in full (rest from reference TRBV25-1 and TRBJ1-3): EADIYQTPRYLVIGTGKKITLECSQTMGHDKMYWYQQDPGMELHLIHYSYGVNSTEKGDLSSESTVSRIRTEHFPLTLESARPSHTSQYLCASSPRQGSGNTIYFGEGSWLTVV.

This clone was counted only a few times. CDR3: CASSPPRVNSPLHF. In DNA, the CDR3 is TGTGCCAGCTCACCACCCCGAGTTAATTCACCCCTCCACTTT. The chain joins TRBV18 to TRBJ1-6, with D unresolved. The CDR3 has 14 residues. Per germline, CDR1 KGHSH and CDR2 LQKENI. Trimming cost V 0 bases and J 6 bases, with 6 bases left between them. The full variable domain, rest sourced from reference TRBV18 and TRBJ1-6, is NAGVMQNPRHLVRRRGQEARLRCSPMKGHSHVYWYRQLPEEGLKFMVYLQKENIIDESGMPKERFSAEFPKEGPSILRIQQVVRGDSAAYFCASSPPRVNSPLHFGNGTRLTVT.

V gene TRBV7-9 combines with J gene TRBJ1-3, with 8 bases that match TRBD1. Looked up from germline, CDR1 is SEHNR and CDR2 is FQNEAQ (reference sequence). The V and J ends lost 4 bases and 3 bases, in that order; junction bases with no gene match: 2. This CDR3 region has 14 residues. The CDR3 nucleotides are TGTGCCAGCAGCTACACAGGGGGTGGAAACACCATATATTTT. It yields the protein CASSYTGGGNTIYF.

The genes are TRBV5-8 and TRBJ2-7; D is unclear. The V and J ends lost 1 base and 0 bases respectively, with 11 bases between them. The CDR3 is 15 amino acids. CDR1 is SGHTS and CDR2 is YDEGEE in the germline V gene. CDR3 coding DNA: TGTGCCAGCAGCTTGATCCCGGCTCACTCCTACGAGCAGTACTTC. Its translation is CASSLIPAHSYEQYF. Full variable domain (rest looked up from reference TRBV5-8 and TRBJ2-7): EAGVTQSPTHLIKTRGQQATLRCSPISGHTSVYWYQQALGLGLQFLLWYDEGEERNRGNFPPRFSGRQFPNYSSELNVNALELEDSALYLCASSLIPAHSYEQYFGPGTRLTVT.

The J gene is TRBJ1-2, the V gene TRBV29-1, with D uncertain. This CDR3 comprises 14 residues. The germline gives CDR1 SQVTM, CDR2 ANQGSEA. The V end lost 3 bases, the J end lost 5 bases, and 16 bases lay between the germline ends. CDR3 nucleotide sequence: TGCAGCGTTGAGCCCGACGGCCGTACATATGGCTACACCTTC. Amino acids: CSVEPDGRTYGYTF.

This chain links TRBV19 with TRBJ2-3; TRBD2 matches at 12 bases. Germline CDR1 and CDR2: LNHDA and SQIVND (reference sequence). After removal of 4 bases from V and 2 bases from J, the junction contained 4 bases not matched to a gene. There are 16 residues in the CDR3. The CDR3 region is CASSKGTSGLTDTQYF. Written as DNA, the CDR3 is TGTGCCAGTAGTAAAGGGACTAGCGGGCTCACAGATACGCAGTATTTT.

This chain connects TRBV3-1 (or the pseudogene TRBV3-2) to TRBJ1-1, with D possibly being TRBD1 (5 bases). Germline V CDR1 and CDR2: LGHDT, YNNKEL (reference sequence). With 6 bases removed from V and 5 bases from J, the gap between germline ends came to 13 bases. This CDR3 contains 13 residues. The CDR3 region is CASSSRGGTEAFF. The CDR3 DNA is TGTGCCAGCAGTTCACGGGGGGGAACTGAAGCTTTCTTT.

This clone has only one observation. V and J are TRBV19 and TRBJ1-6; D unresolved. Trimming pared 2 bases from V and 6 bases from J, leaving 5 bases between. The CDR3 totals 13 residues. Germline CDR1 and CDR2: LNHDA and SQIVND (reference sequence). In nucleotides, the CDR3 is TGTGCCAGTAGTATACTGCCTAATTCACCCCTCCACTTT. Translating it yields CASSILPNSPLHF.

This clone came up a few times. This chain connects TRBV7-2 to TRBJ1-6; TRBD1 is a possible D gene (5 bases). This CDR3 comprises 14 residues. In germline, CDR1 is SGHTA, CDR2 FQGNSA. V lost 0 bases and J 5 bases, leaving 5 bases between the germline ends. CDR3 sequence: CASSLARDNSPLHF. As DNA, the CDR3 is TGTGCCAGCAGCTTAGCCAGGGATAATTCACCCCTCCACTTT. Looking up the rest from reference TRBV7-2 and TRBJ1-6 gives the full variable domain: GAGVSQSPSNKVTEKGKDVELRCDPISGHTALYWYRQSLGQGLEFLIYFQGNSAPDKSGLPSDRFSAERTGGSVSTLTIQRTQQEDSAVYLCASSLARDNSPLHFGNGTRLTVT.

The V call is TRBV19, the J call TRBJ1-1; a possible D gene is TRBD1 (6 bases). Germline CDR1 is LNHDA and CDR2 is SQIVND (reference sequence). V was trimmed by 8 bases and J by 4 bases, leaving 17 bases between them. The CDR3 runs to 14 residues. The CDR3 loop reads CASREGGRRTEAFF. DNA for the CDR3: TGTGCCAGTCGAGAGGGGGGGCGGCGCACTGAAGCTTTCTTT.

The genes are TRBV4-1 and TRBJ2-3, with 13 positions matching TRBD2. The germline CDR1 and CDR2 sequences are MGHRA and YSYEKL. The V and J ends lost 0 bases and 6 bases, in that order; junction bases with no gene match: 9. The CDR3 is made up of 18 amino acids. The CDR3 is CASSQDGSGLAGFDTQYF. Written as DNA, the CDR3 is TGCGCCAGCAGCCAAGATGGCTCGGGACTAGCGGGATTTGATACGCAGTATTTT.

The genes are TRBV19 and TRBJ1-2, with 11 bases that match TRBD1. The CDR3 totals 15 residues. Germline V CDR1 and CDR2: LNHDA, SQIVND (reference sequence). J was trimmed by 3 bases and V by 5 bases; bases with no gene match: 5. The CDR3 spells CASSLWTGGDYGYTF. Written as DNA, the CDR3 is TGTGCCAGTAGTCTCTGGACAGGGGGCGACTATGGCTACACCTTC.

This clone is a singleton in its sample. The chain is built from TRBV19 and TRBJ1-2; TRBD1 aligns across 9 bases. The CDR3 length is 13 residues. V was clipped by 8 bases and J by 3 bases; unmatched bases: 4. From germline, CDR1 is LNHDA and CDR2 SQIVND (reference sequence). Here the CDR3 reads CASDDRGYYGYTF. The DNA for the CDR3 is TGTGCCAGTGACGACAGGGGGTACTATGGCTACACCTTC.

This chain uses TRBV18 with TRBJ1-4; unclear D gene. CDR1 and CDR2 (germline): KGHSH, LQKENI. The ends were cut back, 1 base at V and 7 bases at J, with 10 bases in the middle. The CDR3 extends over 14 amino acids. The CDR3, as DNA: TGTGCCAGCTCACCACAGGCTTTGAGTGAAAAACTGTTTTTT. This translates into CASSPQALSEKLFF.

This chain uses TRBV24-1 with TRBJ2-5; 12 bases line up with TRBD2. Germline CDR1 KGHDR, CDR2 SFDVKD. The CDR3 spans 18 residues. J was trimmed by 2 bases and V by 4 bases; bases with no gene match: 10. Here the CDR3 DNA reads TGTGCCACCAGTGACGACCTTGGACTAGCGGGAAGTCAAGAGACCCAGTACTTC. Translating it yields CATSDDLGLAGSQETQYF.

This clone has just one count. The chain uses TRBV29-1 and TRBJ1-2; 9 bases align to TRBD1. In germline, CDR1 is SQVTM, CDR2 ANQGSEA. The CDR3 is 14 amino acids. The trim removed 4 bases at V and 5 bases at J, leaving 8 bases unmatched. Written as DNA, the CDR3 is TGCAGCGTTGGGACAGGGGCTGGCGCTTATGGCTACACCTTC. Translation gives CSVGTGAGAYGYTF.

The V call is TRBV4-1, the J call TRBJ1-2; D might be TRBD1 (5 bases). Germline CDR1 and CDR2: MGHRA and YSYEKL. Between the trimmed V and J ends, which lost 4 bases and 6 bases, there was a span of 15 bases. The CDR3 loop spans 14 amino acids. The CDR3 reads CASSLYGAWDGYTF. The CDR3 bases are TGCGCCAGCAGCCTCTACGGGGCGTGGGATGGCTACACCTTC.

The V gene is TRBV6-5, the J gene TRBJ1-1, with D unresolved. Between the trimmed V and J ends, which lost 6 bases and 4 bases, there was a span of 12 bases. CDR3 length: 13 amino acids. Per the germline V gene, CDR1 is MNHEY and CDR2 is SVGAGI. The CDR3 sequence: CASRLDPATEAFF. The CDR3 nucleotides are TGTGCCAGCAGATTGGACCCGGCCACTGAAGCTTTCTTT.

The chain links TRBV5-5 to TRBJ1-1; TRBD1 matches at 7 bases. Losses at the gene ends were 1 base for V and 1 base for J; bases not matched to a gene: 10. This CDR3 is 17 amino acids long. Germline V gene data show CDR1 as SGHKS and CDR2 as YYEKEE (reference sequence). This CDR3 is CASSLRGRKGANTEAFF. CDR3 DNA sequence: TGTGCCAGCAGCTTGAGGGGGCGCAAGGGGGCGAACACTGAAGCTTTCTTT.

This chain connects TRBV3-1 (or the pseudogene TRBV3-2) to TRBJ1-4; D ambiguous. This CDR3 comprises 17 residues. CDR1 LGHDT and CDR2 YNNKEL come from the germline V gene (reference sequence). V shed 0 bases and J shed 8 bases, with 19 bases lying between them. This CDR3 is CASSQDIWVQGAEKLFF. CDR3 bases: TGTGCCAGCAGCCAAGATATATGGGTACAAGGAGCCGAAAAACTGTTTTTT.

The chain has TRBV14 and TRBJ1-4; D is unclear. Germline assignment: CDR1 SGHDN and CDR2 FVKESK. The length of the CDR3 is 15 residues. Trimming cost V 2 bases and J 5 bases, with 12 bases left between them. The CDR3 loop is CASSQSRLWNEKLFF. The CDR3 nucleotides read TGTGCCAGCAGCCAATCACGTCTTTGGAATGAAAAACTGTTTTTT.

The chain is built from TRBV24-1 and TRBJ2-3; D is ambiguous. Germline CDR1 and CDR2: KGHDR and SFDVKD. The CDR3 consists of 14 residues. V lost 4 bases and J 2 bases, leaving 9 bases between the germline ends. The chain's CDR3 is CATSELENTDTQYF. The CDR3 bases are TGTGCCACCAGTGAGTTGGAGAACACAGATACGCAGTATTTT.

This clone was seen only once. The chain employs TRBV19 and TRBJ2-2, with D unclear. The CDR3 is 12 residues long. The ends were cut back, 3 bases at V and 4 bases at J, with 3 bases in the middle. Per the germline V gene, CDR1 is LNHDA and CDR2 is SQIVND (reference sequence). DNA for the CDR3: TGTGCCAGTAGTATCGGCACCGGGGAGCTGTTTTTT. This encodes CASSIGTGELFF.

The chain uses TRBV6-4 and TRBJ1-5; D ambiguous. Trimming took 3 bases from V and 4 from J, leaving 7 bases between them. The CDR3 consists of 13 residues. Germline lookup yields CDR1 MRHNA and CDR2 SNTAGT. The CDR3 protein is CASSDEINQPQHF. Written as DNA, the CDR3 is TGTGCCAGCAGTGATGAGATTAATCAGCCCCAGCATTTT.

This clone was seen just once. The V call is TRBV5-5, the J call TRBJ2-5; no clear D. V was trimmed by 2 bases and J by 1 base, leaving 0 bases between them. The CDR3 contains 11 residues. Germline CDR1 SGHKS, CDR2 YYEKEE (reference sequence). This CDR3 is CASSFQETQYF. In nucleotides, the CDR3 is TGTGCCAGCAGCTTCCAAGAGACCCAGTACTTC.